This T cell receptor beta chain originates from a study of human T cells and chemical hapten exposure. TCRdb analysed the RACE reads with MiXCR anew, one entry per CDR3 protein. The sample lists 120,000 or so distinct CDR3 sequences; approximately 15% were seen once. Regarding time point: patch test 1, 2 weeks after DPC sensitization. Specified treatment: therapeutic diphenylcyclopropenone sensitization with weekly scalp DPC. Study results and caveats: The count of PT1 expanded TCRs correlated positively with patch test score.

This clonotype was counted only a few times. What it binds is not known. The receptor was derived from a man between 18 and 29 years old with alopecia areata. Some clones in this sample may be carry-over from other donors' samples. The sequences come from whole blood, collected in connection with sensitization to the hapten diphenylcyclopropenone (DPC).

CDR3 nucleotides: TGTGCCAGCAGTGAAGACGTTTTGGGATGGAACGGCTACACCTTC. Translation: CASSEDVLGWNGYTF. The chain combines TRBV25-1 with TRBJ1-2; D is undetermined. Germline V gives CDR1 MGHDK, CDR2 SYGVNS. This CDR3 contains 15 residues. The V gene lost 2 bases and the J gene lost 8 bases, with 18 bases spanning the gap.